One sample yielded the 16 T cell receptor beta chains listed below, sequenced in a study of T cells in Graves' hyperthyroidism and ophthalmopathy (dated by TCRdb to the late 2010s). Libraries were built with multiplex PCR. Sequencing instrument: Illumina HiSeq 2000. The TCR beta CDR3 regions were amplified from RNA transcripts. For the first round of RT-PCR on the TCR CDR3, the HTBI primer set was used together with the Qiagen OneStep RT-PCR kit. The public sequencing data were trimmed at Q25 with fastp and processed into clonotypes with MiXCR by TCRdb, which kept only in-frame beta chains. Merged by CDR3 protein, the rows form single entries marked with the most common genes and DNA. This sample lists roughly 280,000 distinct CDR3 sequences; 22% were detected once. The ten largest clones capture about 60% of the sample. The sample was blood. These receptors came from a young man with Graves' ophthalmopathy.

This clonotype occurred many times. The V and J genes are TRBV30 and TRBJ2-1; 10 nucleotides agree with TRBD2. The germline V gene encodes CDR1 GTSNPN and CDR2 SVGIG (reference sequence). The length of the CDR3 is 13 residues. CDR3 region: CAGTSVSYNEQFF. Written as DNA, the CDR3 is TGTGCGGGGACTAGCGTATCCTACAATGAGCAGTTCTTC.

V and J are TRBV11-3 and TRBJ2-7; 9 bases map to TRBD1. CDR1 is SGHNT, CDR2 YENEEA, per germline. The CDR3 length is 15 residues. V lost 4 bases to trimming and J lost 5 bases; unmatched junction nucleotides: 9. CDR3 loop: CASSSDRDRANEQYF. CDR3 bases: TGTGCCAGCAGCTCTGATCGGGACAGGGCTAACGAGCAGTACTTC. Supplemented by reference TRBV11-3 and TRBJ2-7, the full variable domain reads EAGVVQSPRYKIIEKKQPVAFWCNPISGHNTLYWYLQNLGQGPELLIRYENEEAVDDSQLPKDRFSAERLKGVDSTLKIQPAELGDSAVYLCASSSDRDRANEQYFGPGTRLTVT.

This clonotype was observed many times. This rearrangement joins TRBV30 to TRBJ1-4, with D unclear. The germline CDR1 and CDR2 sequences are GTSNPN and SVGIG (reference sequence). This CDR3 has 12 residues. CDR3 in DNA: TGTGCTTTGGCAGCCGCTAATGAAAAACTGTTTTTT. This encodes CALAAANEKLFF.

V gene TRBV28 combines with J gene TRBJ1-4; D remains ambiguous. This CDR3 contains 14 residues. CDR1 is MDHEN, CDR2 SYDVKM, per germline. V shed 3 bases and J shed 9 bases, with 14 bases lying between them. This CDR3 is CASSFDTLSKKLFF. As DNA, the CDR3 is TGTGCCAGCAGTTTTGATACGTTAAGTAAAAAACTGTTTTTT.

The chain combines TRBV29-1 with TRBJ1-1; D uncertain. The V and J ends lost 4 bases and 6 bases respectively, with 18 bases between them. Germline CDR1 and CDR2: SQVTM and ANQGSEA. There are 14 residues in the CDR3. CDR3 region: CSVAAYPSSPEAFF. CDR3 DNA sequence: TGCAGCGTTGCAGCTTACCCCAGTAGCCCTGAAGCTTTCTTT. Based on the CDR3 plus reference TRBV29-1 and TRBJ1-1, the full variable domain is SAVISQKPSRDICQRGTSLTIQCQVDSQVTMMFWYRQQPGQSLTLIATANQGSEATYESGFVIDKFPISRPNLTFSTLTVSNMSPEDSSIYLCSVAAYPSSPEAFFGQGTRLTVV.

J is TRBJ1-3 and V is TRBV9; D is possibly TRBD1 (5 bases). The CDR3 consists of 15 residues. The germline V gene encodes CDR1 SGDLS and CDR2 YYNGEE. The ends were cut back, 0 bases at V and 2 bases at J, with 9 bases in the middle. In DNA, the CDR3 is TGTGCCAGCAGCGTAGCGGGGACGGCTGGAAACACCATATATTTT. This gives the protein CASSVAGTAGNTIYF.

Only a few counts were recorded for this clonotype. This chain uses TRBV28 with TRBJ2-1; D perhaps matches TRBD1 (6 bases). This CDR3 contains 13 residues. Germline CDR1 and CDR2: MDHEN and SYDVKM. The V end lost 6 bases, the J end lost 6 bases, and 12 bases lay between the germline ends. CDR3 DNA: TGTGCCAGCAGGGCAGGGGTTGGCAATGAGCAGTTCTTC. This sequence encodes CASRAGVGNEQFF.

In its sample, this clonotype was seen many times. This chain joins TRBV9 and TRBJ1-1; possible D gene TRBD1, 5 bases. The CDR3 spans 17 residues. V lost 0 bases and J 1 base, leaving 16 bases between the germline ends. Germline V CDR1 and CDR2: SGDLS, YYNGEE. The CDR3 spells CASSVGGGAGRNTEAFF. The CDR3 coding sequence is TGTGCCAGCAGCGTAGGCGGAGGGGCTGGAAGGAACACTGAAGCTTTCTTT.

This clonotype was observed many times. The chain is built from TRBV7-3 and TRBJ2-3; D call uncertain. The germline V gene encodes CDR1 SGHTA and CDR2 FQGTGA. The ends were cut back, 5 bases at V and 2 bases at J, with 11 bases in the middle. The CDR3 runs to 14 residues. The CDR3 coding sequence is TGTGCCAGCAGCCCCGGACGGTACACAGATACGCAGTATTTT. This gives the protein CASSPGRYTDTQYF.

Of note for this clonotype: One end of the junction fails to match germline, which may point to a read error. The chain employs TRBV9 and TRBJ1-1; the D is unclear. The CDR3 runs to 13 residues. Germline values: CDR1 SGDLS, CDR2 YYNGEE. The CDR3 sequence is CASSVGSNTKAFF. As DNA, the CDR3 is TGTGCCAGCAGCGTAGGCAGTAACACTAAAGCTTTCTTT. The full variable domain, its missing parts supplied by reference TRBV9 and TRBJ1-1, is DSGVTQTPKHLITATGQRVTLRCSPRSGDLSVYWYQQSLDQGLQFLIQYYNGEERAKGNILERFSAQQFPDLHSELNLSSLELGDSALYFCASSVGSNTKAFFGQGTRLTVV.

The sample holds many counts of this clonotype. The chain joins TRBV3-1 to TRBJ2-7; TRBD2 agrees at 11 bases. Losses at the gene ends were 4 bases for V and 5 bases for J; bases not matched to a gene: 10. Germline V gene lookup returns CDR1 LGHDT and CDR2 YNNKEL (reference sequence). The CDR3 has 16 amino acids. CDR3 region: CASSRTSGRSFDEQYF. CDR3 DNA: TGTGCCAGCAGCCGAACTAGCGGGAGAAGCTTCGACGAGCAGTACTTC.

This clonotype has only a few counts. This chain links TRBV28 with TRBJ2-1, with TRBD2 identical over 9 bases. CDR1 and CDR2 from the germline V gene are MDHEN and SYDVKM. The CDR3 spans 15 residues. V was clipped by 2 bases and J by 6 bases; unmatched bases: 5. Here the CDR3 DNA reads TGTGCCAGCAGTTTAGGGACTAGCATTTCCAATGAGCAGTTCTTC. This encodes CASSLGTSISNEQFF.

The V call is TRBV6-1, the J call TRBJ2-6, with 12 nucleotides matching TRBD2. The trim removed 6 bases at V and 0 bases at J, leaving 3 bases unmatched. The CDR3 loop spans 17 amino acids. Germline loops: CDR1 MNHNS, CDR2 SASEGT. The CDR3 sequence is CASRKTSGSSGANVLTF. The CDR3 nucleotides read TGTGCCAGCAGAAAGACTAGCGGGAGCTCTGGGGCCAACGTCCTGACTTTC.

In its sample, this clonotype was seen a few times. This could be a read error, since a much larger clone is one nucleotide away. The rearrangement joins TRBV2 to TRBJ1-5; no firm D call. The CDR3 runs to 13 residues. Germline lookup yields CDR1 SNHLY and CDR2 FYNNEI. CDR3 DNA: TGTGCCAGCAGTTTTTCTAGCAATCAGCCCCGGCATTTT. It is translated as CASSFSSNQPRHF. Complete variable domain (other parts from reference TRBV2 and TRBJ1-5): EPEVTQTPSHQVTQMGQEVILRCVPISNHLYFYWYRQILGQKVEFLVSFYNNEISEKSEIFDDQFSVERPDGSNFTLKIRSTKLEDSAMYFCASSFSSNQPRHFGDGTRLSIL.

This clonotype was seen a handful of times. The rearrangement links TRBV19 to TRBJ1-1; 12 positions match TRBD1. Per germline, CDR1 LNHDA and CDR2 SQIVND (reference sequence). The CDR3 is 14 amino acids. The V segment lost 1 base and the J segment 11 bases; nucleotides outside the gene matches: 5. The CDR3 DNA sequence: TGTGCCAGTAGTATAGGGGACAGGGGGCTAGGTGCTTTCTTT. Its protein is CASSIGDRGLGAFF.

In this sample, this clonotype turned up many times. The chain is built from TRBV18 and TRBJ2-1; 10 bases fit TRBD2. V lost 6 bases to trimming and J lost 5 bases; unmatched junction nucleotides: 4. CDR1 and CDR2 (germline): KGHSH, LQKENI. This CDR3 comprises 14 residues. CDR3 DNA: TGTGCCAGCTCGCGGACTAGCGGCCACAATGAGCAGTTCTTC. Translation: CASSRTSGHNEQFF.